The sequence of this T cell receptor (beta chain) was determined in a study of cytomegalovirus exposure and HLA in healthy donors. The protocol was immunoSEQ multiplex PCR, while the TCRdb copy is restricted to in-frame clones and leaves out a portion. The table records roughly 200,000 clones, around 81% of them present only once. Note on this clone: Its antigen is still unknown.

The CDR3 extends over 17 amino acids. V lost 0 bases to trimming and J lost 2 bases; unmatched junction nucleotides: 10. Germline CDR1 is LGHNA and CDR2 is YSLEER. Study results and limitations: Rare TCR sequences dominated, though some public TCRs recurred in many donors.

V usage is TRBV4-3 and J usage is TRBJ2-7; TRBD2 matches 7 bases. Specimen: PBMCs. The receptor was derived from a woman aged 18 to 35 in good health and CMV-seropositive. CDR3 in amino acids: CASSQEISGLNPYEQYF. The CDR3 DNA reads as TGCGCCAGCAGCCAAGAGATTTCGGGACTAAACCCCTACGAGCAGTACTTC.